This T cell receptor beta chain originates from a study of cytotoxic CD8 clonotypes in ibrutinib-treated CLL. Across the study: Across samples, productive templates numbered 250,000 to 300,000 and productive rearrangements reached about 98,000 on average. Overall study results and limits: Contraction or stability on treatment was seen for public clonotypes, which were uncommon.

As regards this clone: The antigen is undetermined.

The germline V gene has CDR1 MNHEY and CDR2 SVGAGI. This CDR3 spans 15 amino acids. The V end lost 2 bases, the J end lost 3 bases, and 14 bases lay between the germline ends. The data were produced by immunoSEQ multiplex PCR, yet TCRdb's version contains in-frame clones alone and is incomplete. In the table there are over 20,000 clones, roughly 80% of which are singletons. The sequence derives from a human donor with chronic lymphocytic leukemia. The J gene is TRBJ2-7, the V gene TRBV6-5, with D perhaps assigned TRBD1 or TRBD2 (5 bases each). The sample was PBMCs, taken before ibrutinib treatment. This chain's CDR3 is CASSYKYGGSYEQYF. The CDR3 region has the DNA TGTGCCAGCAGTTACAAGTATGGGGGTAGCTACGAGCAGTACTTC.